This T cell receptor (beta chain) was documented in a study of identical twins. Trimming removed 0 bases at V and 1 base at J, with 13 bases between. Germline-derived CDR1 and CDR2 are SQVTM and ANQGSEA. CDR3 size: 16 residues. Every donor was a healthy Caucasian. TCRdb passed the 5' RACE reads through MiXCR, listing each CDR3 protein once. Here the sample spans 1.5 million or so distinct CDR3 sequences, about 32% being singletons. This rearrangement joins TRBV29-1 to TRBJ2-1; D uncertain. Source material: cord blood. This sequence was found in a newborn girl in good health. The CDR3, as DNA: TGCAGCGTTGAAGATCACAGCCACTTATCCTACAATGAGCAGTTCTTC. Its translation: CSVEDHSHLSYNEQFF.